These 14 T cell receptor beta chains were all obtained from the same sample, sequenced in a study of cytomegalovirus exposure and HLA in healthy donors. This PCR relied on a set of 60 Vbeta primers and 13 Jbeta primers. Clones were read by immunoSEQ multiplex PCR, and TCRdb kept only the in-frame ones, dropping some. Of about 240,000 clones listed, roughly 78% are singletons. The sample taken for sequencing was PBMCs. The receptors originated from a boy younger than 18 in good health and CMV-seronegative.

This chain joins TRBV16 and TRBJ1-5, with a weak D call TRBD1 (5 bases). V shed 3 bases and J shed 4 bases, with 13 bases lying between them. The CDR3 has 15 residues. The germline CDR1 and CDR2 sequences are KGHSY and FQNENV. The CDR3 reads CASSHRQQTNQPQHF. DNA for the CDR3: TGTGCCAGCAGCCACCGACAGCAAACTAATCAGCCCCAGCATTTT.

The V gene is TRBV5-1, the J gene TRBJ2-5, with no clear D. V shed 4 bases and J shed 5 bases, with 15 bases lying between them. Germline CDR1 reads SGHRS; CDR2 reads YFSETQ. This CDR3 has 14 residues. CDR3 in DNA: TGCGCCAGCAGCCCCTCACCGGTGGTGGAGACCCAGTACTTC. This codes for CASSPSPVVETQYF.

The table lists this clone with a few counts. The J gene is TRBJ2-5, the V gene TRBV6-6, with D perhaps matching TRBD1 (6 bases). The germline CDR1 and CDR2 sequences are MNHNY and SVGAGI (reference sequence). CDR3 length: 15 amino acids. Trimming took off 3 bases at V and 1 base at J, with 12 bases between the two ends. CDR3 region: CASSYLRTAQETQYF. CDR3 DNA: TGTGCCAGCAGTTATTTAAGGACAGCCCAAGAGACCCAGTACTTC.

In its sample, this clone was seen a few times. J is TRBJ2-5 and V is TRBV5-1, with TRBD2 matching over 8 bases. Near its end, the DNA agrees better with TRBJ2-7, so the J call may be wrong. Germline lookup yields CDR1 SGHRS and CDR2 YFSETQ. There are 14 residues in the CDR3. DNA of the CDR3: TGCGCCAGCAGCCCCACTAGCGGCTCCTACGAGCAGTACTTC. Residues: CASSPTSGSYEQYF.

This clone was recorded only once. The rearrangement joins TRBV5-1 to TRBJ2-1, with 7 bases matching TRBD2. The CDR3 has 14 amino acids. The V gene's germline CDR1 is SGHRS and CDR2 YFSETQ. Losses at the gene ends were 4 bases for V and 6 bases for J; bases not matched to a gene: 7. CDR3 DNA: TGCGCCAGCAGCCTAAGTCTAGCGGTCAATGAGCAGTTCTTC. This translates into CASSLSLAVNEQFF. Based on the CDR3 plus reference TRBV5-1 and TRBJ2-1, the full variable domain is KAGVTQTPRYLIKTRGQQVTLSCSPISGHRSVSWYQQTPGQGLQFLFEYFSETQRNKGNFPGRFSGRQFSNSRSEMNVSTLELGDSALYLCASSLSLAVNEQFFGPGTRLTVL.

V gene TRBV7-9 combines with J gene TRBJ2-5; maybe TRBD1 (6 bases). Looked up from germline, CDR1 is SEHNR and CDR2 is FQNEAQ (reference sequence). V lost 3 bases to trimming and J lost 3 bases, with 8 bases between them. There are 13 residues in the CDR3. CDR3 amino acids: CASSFPGEETQYF. CDR3 coding DNA: TGTGCCAGCAGCTTCCCAGGGGAAGAGACCCAGTACTTC.

The CDR3 DNA is TGTGCCAGCAGTGACCCGATTCCAGGGGAAGAAGGAAACACCATATATTTT. It encodes CASSDPIPGEEGNTIYF. V gene TRBV6-4 combines with J gene TRBJ1-3, with D possibly being TRBD1 (6 bases). Trimming shortened V by 2 bases and J by 4 bases, and 18 bases separated the two germline ends. This CDR3 has 17 amino acids. Germline lookup yields CDR1 MRHNA and CDR2 SNTAGT.

This clone was picked up a small number of times. The rearrangement joins TRBV10-2 to TRBJ1-1; no firm D call. Germline CDR1 and CDR2: WSHSY and SAAADI. There are 12 residues in the CDR3. The V and J ends lost 3 bases and 1 base respectively, with 3 bases between them. This chain's CDR3 is CASSDRNTEAFF. CDR3 DNA sequence: TGCGCCAGCAGTGATCGGAACACTGAAGCTTTCTTT.

The rearrangement links TRBV5-1 to TRBJ1-4, with a tentative D call TRBD1 (5 bases). The germline gives CDR1 SGHRS, CDR2 YFSETQ. The CDR3 is 16 residues long. The V end was cut by 0 bases, the J end by 6 bases, with 15 bases between. The DNA for the CDR3 is TGCGCCAGCAGCTTGGTCGGGGGACGAGATGATGAAAAACTGTTTTTT. Translated, it gives CASSLVGGRDDEKLFF.

The chain joins TRBV4-2 to TRBJ1-2; D uncertain. Germline CDR1 is LGHNA and CDR2 is YNFKEQ. The CDR3 spans 13 residues. Deletions cut 0 bases from V and 4 bases from J, with 6 bases between. This CDR3 reads CASSQEPSYGYTF. The CDR3 coding sequence is TGTGCCAGCAGCCAAGAACCCAGCTATGGCTACACCTTC.

The rearrangement joins TRBV10-3 to TRBJ1-3; D remains unclear. V was trimmed by 7 bases and J by 0 bases, leaving 13 bases between them. Germline V CDR1 and CDR2: ENHRY, SYGVKD. There are 15 residues in the CDR3. The CDR3 DNA sequence: TGTGCCATCAATGCAGGCCTGAGCTCTGGAAACACCATATATTTT. Encoded protein: CAINAGLSSGNTIYF.

The chain couples TRBV2 to TRBJ2-7; a weak D match, TRBD2 (5 bases). Germline CDR1 and CDR2: SNHLY and FYNNEI. The CDR3 sequence is 13 residues long. V was cut by 0 bases and J by 10 bases, with 13 bases left in between. This CDR3 is CASSEAVGLSQYF. The CDR3 bases are TGTGCCAGCAGTGAAGCGGTTGGACTGAGTCAGTACTTC.

The gene calls are TRBV4-1 and TRBJ1-6; possible D gene TRBD1, 6 bases. The ends were cut back, 6 bases at V and 9 bases at J, with 18 bases in the middle. The CDR3 runs to 15 residues. CDR1 MGHRA and CDR2 YSYEKL come from the germline V gene. CDR3 coding DNA: TGCGCCAGCAGTCAGGAACAGGGTGAGGGTTCACCCCTCCACTTT. Translating gives CASSQEQGEGSPLHF.

This clone was seen more than once but under ten times. Other DNA sequences in this specimen translate into the identical CDR3. V and J are TRBV5-1 and TRBJ2-1; maybe TRBD2 (5 bases). The CDR3 spans 15 residues. Trimming left V 2 bases short and J 0 bases short, with 9 bases between. Germline CDR1 reads SGHRS; CDR2 reads YFSETQ. The CDR3 here is CASSLADSSYNEQFF. The DNA of the CDR3 is TGCGCCAGCAGCTTAGCGGATAGCTCCTACAATGAGCAGTTCTTC.